Following are 21 T cell receptor beta chains from one sample sequenced in a study of cytomegalovirus exposure and HLA in healthy donors. Sequenced by immunoSEQ multiplex PCR; TCRdb stores in-frame clones only, minus some. The sample has about 73,000 clones; about 95% are singletons. The specimen sequenced was PBMCs. All receptors come from a man aged 18-30 years in good health and CMV-seronegative.

The chain combines TRBV12-5 with TRBJ1-1; D is undetermined. Germline lookup yields CDR1 LGHNT and CDR2 FRNRAP. This CDR3 has 11 residues. V lost 3 bases, J lost 8 bases, and 7 bases lay in between. DNA of the CDR3: TGTGCTAGTGGTTTCGGACTGGAAGCTTTCTTT. Protein sequence: CASGFGLEAFF.

CDR3 in DNA: TGTGCCAGCAGTGAATCAGAATACGACAGGGTCTTCACTGAAGCTTTCTTT. It translates to CASSESEYDRVFTEAFF. The J gene is TRBJ1-1, the V gene TRBV25-1; 7 bases agree with TRBD1. Germline V gives CDR1 MGHDK, CDR2 SYGVNS. After removal of 1 base from V and 4 bases from J, the junction contained 12 bases not matched to a gene. This CDR3 has 17 residues.

The rearrangement uses TRBV28 and TRBJ2-7; possible D gene TRBD1, 6 bases. The V gene's germline CDR1 is MDHEN and CDR2 SYDVKM. The CDR3 covers 16 residues. Trimming removed 4 bases at V and 4 bases at J, with 20 bases between. In DNA, the CDR3 is TGTGCCAGCAGTTCCCGTCACCAGGGGATCTTATACGAGCAGTACTTC. Encoded protein: CASSSRHQGILYEQYF. Variable domain in full (rest from reference TRBV28 and TRBJ2-7): DVKVTQSSRYLVKRTGEKVFLECVQDMDHENMFWYRQDPGLGLRLIYFSYDVKMKEKGDIPEGYSVSREKKERFSLILESASTNQTSMYLCASSSRHQGILYEQYFGPGTRLTVT.

CDR3 DNA sequence: TGTGCCACCAGCAGTTTGGACTACACAGATACGCAGTATTTT. Translated, it gives CATSSLDYTDTQYF. The chain is built from TRBV15 and TRBJ2-3; a possible D gene is TRBD2 (6 bases). The germline CDR1 and CDR2 sequences are LNHNV and YYDKDF (reference sequence). Deletions cut 3 bases from V and 2 bases from J, with 9 bases between. The CDR3 has 14 residues.

The chain carries TRBV27 and TRBJ2-7, with D perhaps matching TRBD1 (6 bases). This CDR3 is 14 amino acids long. Germline CDR1 and CDR2: MNHEY and SMNVEV (reference sequence). V lost 5 bases and J lost 5, with 16 bases in between. The CDR3 sequence is CASSARDIYDEQYF. The CDR3 DNA sequence: TGTGCCAGCAGTGCCCGGGACATATACGACGAGCAGTACTTC.

The chain recombines TRBV7-9 with TRBJ1-2, with TRBD1 matching 7 bases. The CDR3 is 14 amino acids. Germline CDR1 is SEHNR and CDR2 is FQNEAQ (reference sequence). The V segment lost 1 base and the J segment 6 bases; nucleotides outside the gene matches: 5. The CDR3 DNA is TGTGCCAGCAGCTTAGTGACAGGGAGCAATGGCTACACCTTC. Its protein is CASSLVTGSNGYTF.

V and J are TRBV5-1 and TRBJ1-1; TRBD1 agrees at 8 bases. This CDR3 region has 13 residues. Germline trimming cut 4 bases from V and 4 bases from J; bases unmatched to any gene: 3. Germline-derived CDR1 and CDR2 are SGHRS and YFSETQ. Here the CDR3 DNA reads TGCGCCAGCAGCGCCACAGGGGGCACTGAAGCTTTCTTT. Its protein is CASSATGGTEAFF.

The CDR3 region has the DNA TGTGCCAGCAGCGCACAGGGGGACACAGATACGCAGTATTTT. It translates to CASSAQGDTDTQYF. The chain uses TRBV9 and TRBJ2-3, with 8 positions matching TRBD1. The trim removed 3 bases at V and 2 bases at J, leaving 2 bases unmatched. The CDR3 consists of 14 residues. From germline, CDR1 is SGDLS and CDR2 YYNGEE.

The chain joins TRBV9 to TRBJ1-6, with D possibly being TRBD1 (6 bases). Trimming stripped 3 bases from V and 9 bases from J, with 16 bases between. This CDR3 comprises 15 residues. In germline, CDR1 is SGDLS, CDR2 YYNGEE. The CDR3, as DNA: TGTGCCAGCAGCGCTGAGGGGGGGATTGGTTCACCCCTCCACTTT. Encoded protein: CASSAEGGIGSPLHF.

J is TRBJ2-7 and V is TRBV4-2; possible D gene TRBD1, 5 bases. The V end was cut by 0 bases, the J end by 7 bases, with 19 bases between. The germline V gene has CDR1 LGHNA and CDR2 YNFKEQ. The CDR3 length is 16 residues. The CDR3 protein is CASSQEEGKGPKEQYF. The CDR3 nucleotides read TGTGCCAGCAGCCAAGAAGAAGGTAAGGGGCCTAAAGAGCAGTACTTC.

The rearrangement links TRBV4-1 to TRBJ1-1; D gene uncertain. The CDR3 length is 14 residues. V dropped 3 bases and J dropped 0 bases, with 8 bases sitting between them. Germline lookup yields CDR1 MGHRA and CDR2 YSYEKL. The CDR3 DNA reads TGCGCCAGCAGCCATGAGGGCTTGAACACTGAAGCTTTCTTT. This translates into CASSHEGLNTEAFF.

This rearrangement joins TRBV28 to TRBJ1-1, with 7 nucleotides matching TRBD1. J was trimmed by 11 bases and V by 5 bases; bases with no gene match: 8. In germline, CDR1 is MDHEN, CDR2 SYDVKM. This CDR3 region has 12 residues. The CDR3 bases are TGTGCCAGCAGTCACGGACAGGTAGTGGCTTTCTTT. Its protein product is CASSHGQVVAFF.

The rearrangement links TRBV29-1 to TRBJ2-5; TRBD1 agrees at 7 bases. V trimming: 3 bases; J trimming: 0 bases; junction bases outside the gene matches: 4. The CDR3 sequence is 14 residues long. Germline V gene data show CDR1 as SQVTM and CDR2 as ANQGSEA. CDR3 in DNA: TGCAGCGTTGACGGGACAGCCAACCAAGAGACCCAGTACTTC. Translated: CSVDGTANQETQYF.

V usage is TRBV2 and J usage is TRBJ1-5; 9 positions agree with TRBD1. CDR3 size: 14 residues. The V segment lost 5 bases and the J segment 5 bases; nucleotides outside the gene matches: 4. Germline loops: CDR1 SNHLY, CDR2 FYNNEI. CDR3 sequence (DNA): TGTGCCAGCAGTCTGGGACAGGGACATCAGCCCCAGCATTTT. It translates to CASSLGQGHQPQHF.

The chain combines TRBV10-1 with TRBJ2-1; D is ambiguous. The V and J ends lost 10 bases and 8 bases respectively, with 21 bases between them. Looked up from germline, CDR1 is WNHNN and CDR2 is SYGVQD (reference sequence). The CDR3 is made up of 14 amino acids. The CDR3, as DNA: TGCGCCACCTCCCCCCTGGGCGTTGGCGATGAGCAGTTCTTC. Its protein is CATSPLGVGDEQFF.

This clone was observed a handful of times. The chain combines TRBV25-1 with TRBJ2-7, with D uncertain. Germline loops: CDR1 MGHDK, CDR2 SYGVNS. Trimming stripped 6 bases from V and 3 bases from J, with 18 bases between. The CDR3 runs 15 residues. For the CDR3, the DNA is TGTGCCAGCAGCCAATCATATACCCACTACTACGAGCAGTACTTC. Encoded protein: CASSQSYTHYYEQYF.

This clone was detected only once. This sequence joins TRBV2 and TRBJ1-4, with a possible D match to TRBD1 (6 bases). The ends were cut back, 7 bases at V and 3 bases at J, with 15 bases in the middle. This CDR3 region has 15 residues. Looked up from germline, CDR1 is SNHLY and CDR2 is FYNNEI. The CDR3: CASMRTDAANEKLFF. DNA of the CDR3: TGTGCCAGCATGAGGACAGACGCGGCTAATGAAAAACTGTTTTTT.

The chain employs TRBV9 and TRBJ1-2; D is unresolved. The length of the CDR3 is 15 residues. The V end lost 0 bases, the J end lost 0 bases, and 9 bases lay between the germline ends. Germline-derived CDR1 and CDR2 are SGDLS and YYNGEE. The CDR3, as DNA: TGTGCCAGCAGCGTAGGAGGTTCAGCTAACTATGGCTACACCTTC. Translated: CASSVGGSANYGYTF. Filled out from reference TRBV9 and TRBJ1-2, the complete variable domain reads DSGVTQTPKHLITATGQRVTLRCSPRSGDLSVYWYQQSLDQGLQFLIQYYNGEERAKGNILERFSAQQFPDLHSELNLSSLELGDSALYFCASSVGGSANYGYTFGSGTRLTVV.

This chain uses TRBV6-5 with TRBJ1-1; perhaps TRBD1 as D (5 bases). V was cut by 0 bases and J by 4 bases, with 9 bases left in between. The CDR3 length is 14 residues. Germline lookup yields CDR1 MNHEY and CDR2 SVGAGI. CDR3 protein: CASSYSMGGTEAFF. The CDR3 DNA reads as TGTGCCAGCAGTTACTCAATGGGGGGCACTGAAGCTTTCTTT.

This chain connects TRBV7-3 to TRBJ2-5; tentative D call: TRBD2 (6 bases). Trimming removed 3 bases from V and 5 bases from J, with 10 bases in between. From germline, CDR1 is SGHTA and CDR2 FQGTGA. CDR3 size: 13 residues. CDR3 sequence (DNA): TGTGCCAGCAGCTTGACTAGTCTCGAGACCCAGTACTTC. Its protein is CASSLTSLETQYF.

V gene TRBV28 combines with J gene TRBJ2-1; 11 nucleotides align to TRBD2. With 3 bases clipped from V and 0 bases from J, the junction kept 4 bases outside the gene matches. The CDR3 is 17 residues long. Germline V gene lookup returns CDR1 MDHEN and CDR2 SYDVKM. CDR3: CASSFGTSGYSYNEQFF. Here the CDR3 DNA reads TGTGCCAGCAGTTTTGGGACTAGCGGATACTCCTACAATGAGCAGTTCTTC.